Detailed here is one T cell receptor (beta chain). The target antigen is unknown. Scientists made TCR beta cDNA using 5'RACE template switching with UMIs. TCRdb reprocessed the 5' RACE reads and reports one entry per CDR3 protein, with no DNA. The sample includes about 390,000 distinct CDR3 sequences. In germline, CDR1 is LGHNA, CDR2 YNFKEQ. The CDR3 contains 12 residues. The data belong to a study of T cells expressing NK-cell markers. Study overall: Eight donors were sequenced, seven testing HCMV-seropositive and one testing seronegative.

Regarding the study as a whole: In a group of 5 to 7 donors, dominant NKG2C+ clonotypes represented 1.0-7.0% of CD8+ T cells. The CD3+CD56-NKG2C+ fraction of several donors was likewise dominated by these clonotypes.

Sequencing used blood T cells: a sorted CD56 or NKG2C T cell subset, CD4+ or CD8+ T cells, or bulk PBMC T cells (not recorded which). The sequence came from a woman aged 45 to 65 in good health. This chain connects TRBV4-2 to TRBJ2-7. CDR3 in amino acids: CASSQVGNEQYF.